The T cell receptor beta chain described here comes from a study of T cells in Graves' hyperthyroidism and ophthalmopathy. This clonotype appeared many times. The CDR3 has 15 residues. V shed 1 base and J shed 2 bases, with 9 bases lying between them. The germline CDR1 and CDR2 sequences are SEHNR and FQNEAQ (reference sequence). Researchers amplified the TCR beta CDR3 regions from RNA transcripts. The HTBI set primed first-round TCR CDR3 RT-PCR. TCRdb redid the calling of the multiplex PCR reads with MiXCR, one entry per CDR3 protein. The sample holds about 560,000 distinct CDR3 sequences, 16% seen once. Extraction of PBMCs used roughly 9.6 ml of fresh peripheral blood.

V and J are TRBV7-9 and TRBJ1-3; the D is unclear. This receptor was obtained from a woman aged 18-29 years with Graves' hyperthyroidism. The sequenced sample consisted of blood. The CDR3 sequence: CASSLGPAPGNTIYF. CDR3 sequence (DNA): TGTGCCAGCAGCTTAGGACCAGCCCCTGGAAACACCATATATTTT.